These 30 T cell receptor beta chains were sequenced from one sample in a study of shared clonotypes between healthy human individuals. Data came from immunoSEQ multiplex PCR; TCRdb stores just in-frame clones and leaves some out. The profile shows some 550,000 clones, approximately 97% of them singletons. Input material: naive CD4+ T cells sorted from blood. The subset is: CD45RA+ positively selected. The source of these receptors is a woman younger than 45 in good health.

CDR3: CASSLVAHEQYF. Written as DNA, the CDR3 is TGTGCCAGCAGTTTAGTAGCCCACGAGCAGTACTTC. V and J are TRBV28 and TRBJ2-7; no clear D gene. Per germline, CDR1 MDHEN and CDR2 SYDVKM. CDR3 length: 12 residues. V was trimmed by 2 bases and J by 5 bases, leaving 7 bases between them.

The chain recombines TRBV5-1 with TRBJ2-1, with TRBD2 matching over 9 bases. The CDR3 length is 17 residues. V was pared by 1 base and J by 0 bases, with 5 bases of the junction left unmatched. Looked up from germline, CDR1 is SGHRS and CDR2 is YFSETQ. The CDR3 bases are TGCGCCAGCAGCTTGTTCCTAGCGGGGACCTCCTACAATGAGCAGTTCTTC. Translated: CASSLFLAGTSYNEQFF.

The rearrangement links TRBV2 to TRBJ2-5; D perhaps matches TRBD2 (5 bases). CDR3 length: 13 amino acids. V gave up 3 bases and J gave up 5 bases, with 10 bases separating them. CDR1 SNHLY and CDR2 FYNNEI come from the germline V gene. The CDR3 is CASSDIRRETQYF. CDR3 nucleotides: TGTGCCAGCAGTGATATACGGAGGGAGACCCAGTACTTC.

For the CDR3, the DNA is TGTGCCAGTAGGCCAGGGACAGCTACTAACTATGGCTACACCTTC. It is translated as CASRPGTATNYGYTF. The chain uses TRBV19 and TRBJ1-2; 7 bases line up with TRBD1. From germline, CDR1 is LNHDA and CDR2 SQIVND (reference sequence). This CDR3 comprises 15 residues. V gave up 6 bases and J gave up 0 bases; unmatched junction bases: 7. Looking up the rest from reference TRBV19 and TRBJ1-2 gives the full variable domain: DGGITQSPKYLFRKEGQNVTLSCEQNLNHDAMYWYRQDPGQGLRLIYYSQIVNDFQKGDIAEGYSVSREKKESFPLTVTSAQKNPTAFYLCASRPGTATNYGYTFGSGTRLTVV.

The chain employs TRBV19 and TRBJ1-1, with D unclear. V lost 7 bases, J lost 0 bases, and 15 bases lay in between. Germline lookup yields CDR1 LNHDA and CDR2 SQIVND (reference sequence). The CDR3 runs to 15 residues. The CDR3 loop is CASMFTRSLNTEAFF. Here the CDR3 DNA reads TGTGCCAGTATGTTTACACGATCCTTGAACACTGAAGCTTTCTTT. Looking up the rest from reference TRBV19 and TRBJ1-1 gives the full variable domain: DGGITQSPKYLFRKEGQNVTLSCEQNLNHDAMYWYRQDPGQGLRLIYYSQIVNDFQKGDIAEGYSVSREKKESFPLTVTSAQKNPTAFYLCASMFTRSLNTEAFFGQGTRLTVV.

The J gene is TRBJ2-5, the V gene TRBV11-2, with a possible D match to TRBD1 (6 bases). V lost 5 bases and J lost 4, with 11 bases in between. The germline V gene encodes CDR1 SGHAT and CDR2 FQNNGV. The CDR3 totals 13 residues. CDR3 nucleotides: TGTGCCAGCAGCCAGGGGCCGGGAGAGACCCAGTACTTC. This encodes CASSQGPGETQYF.

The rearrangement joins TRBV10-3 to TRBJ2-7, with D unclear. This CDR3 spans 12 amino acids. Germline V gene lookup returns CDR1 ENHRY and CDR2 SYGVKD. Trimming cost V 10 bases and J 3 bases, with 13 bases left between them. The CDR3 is CASRNNLYEQYF. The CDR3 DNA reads TGTGCCAGCCGGAACAACCTCTACGAGCAGTACTTC.

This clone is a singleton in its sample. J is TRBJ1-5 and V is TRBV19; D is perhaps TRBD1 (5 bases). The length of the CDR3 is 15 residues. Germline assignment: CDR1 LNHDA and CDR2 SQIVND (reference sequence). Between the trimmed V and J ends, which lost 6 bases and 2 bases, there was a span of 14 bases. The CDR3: CASRAEVGGNQPQHF. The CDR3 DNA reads TGTGCCAGTAGAGCGGAGGTGGGGGGCAATCAGCCCCAGCATTTT.

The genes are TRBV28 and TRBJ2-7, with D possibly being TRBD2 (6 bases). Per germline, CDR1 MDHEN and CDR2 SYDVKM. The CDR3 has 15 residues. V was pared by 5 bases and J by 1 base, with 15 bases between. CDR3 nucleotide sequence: TGTGCCAGCAGTCCAATACAAGCGGGTTCCTACGAGCAGTACTTC. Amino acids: CASSPIQAGSYEQYF.

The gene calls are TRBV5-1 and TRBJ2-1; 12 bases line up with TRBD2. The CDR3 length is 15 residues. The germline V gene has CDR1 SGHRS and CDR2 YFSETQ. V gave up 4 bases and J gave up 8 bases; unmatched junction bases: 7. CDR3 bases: TGCGCCAGCAGCAGAACTAGCGGGAGGCCCCATGAGCAGTTCTTC. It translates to CASSRTSGRPHEQFF.

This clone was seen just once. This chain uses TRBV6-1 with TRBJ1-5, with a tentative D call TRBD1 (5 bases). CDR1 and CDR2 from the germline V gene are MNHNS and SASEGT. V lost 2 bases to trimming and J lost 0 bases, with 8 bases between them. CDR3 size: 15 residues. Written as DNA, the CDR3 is TGTGCCAGCAGTGAAACCGGGGGTAGCAATCAGCCCCAGCATTTT. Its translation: CASSETGGSNQPQHF.

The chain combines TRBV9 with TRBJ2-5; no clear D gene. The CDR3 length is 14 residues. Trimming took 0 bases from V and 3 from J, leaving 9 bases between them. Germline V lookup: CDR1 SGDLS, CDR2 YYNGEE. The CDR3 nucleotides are TGTGCCAGCAGCGTAGGAGGTGTAGAAGAGACCCAGTACTTC. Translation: CASSVGGVEETQYF.

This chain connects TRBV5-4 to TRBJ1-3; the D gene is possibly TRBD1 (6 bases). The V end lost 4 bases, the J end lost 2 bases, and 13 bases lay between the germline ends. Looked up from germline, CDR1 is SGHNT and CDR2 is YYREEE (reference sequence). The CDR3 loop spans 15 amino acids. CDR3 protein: CASSIDRIPGNTIYF. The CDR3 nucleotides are TGTGCCAGCAGCATCGACAGGATCCCTGGAAACACCATATATTTT.

The CDR3 region has the DNA TGTGCCAGCAGAATTAGCAATCAGCCCCAGCATTTT. Protein product: CASRISNQPQHF. The rearrangement joins TRBV19 to TRBJ1-5; D is ambiguous. From germline, CDR1 is LNHDA and CDR2 SQIVND (reference sequence). This CDR3 has 12 amino acids. V lost 9 bases to trimming and J lost 0 bases, with 6 bases between them.

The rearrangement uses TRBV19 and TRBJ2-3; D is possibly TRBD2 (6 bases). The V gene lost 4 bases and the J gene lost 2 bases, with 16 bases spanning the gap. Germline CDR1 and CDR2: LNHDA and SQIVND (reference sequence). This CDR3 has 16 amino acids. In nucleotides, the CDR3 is TGTGCCAGTAGTAACCTCCCTGGCGGGACCACAGATACGCAGTATTTT. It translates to CASSNLPGGTTDTQYF.

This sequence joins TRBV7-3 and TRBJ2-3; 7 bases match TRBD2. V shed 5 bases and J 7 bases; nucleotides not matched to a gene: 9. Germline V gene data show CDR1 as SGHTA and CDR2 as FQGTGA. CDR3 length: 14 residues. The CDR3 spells CASSQRGGRNTQYF. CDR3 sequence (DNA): TGTGCCAGCAGCCAAAGGGGCGGGAGAAATACGCAGTATTTT.

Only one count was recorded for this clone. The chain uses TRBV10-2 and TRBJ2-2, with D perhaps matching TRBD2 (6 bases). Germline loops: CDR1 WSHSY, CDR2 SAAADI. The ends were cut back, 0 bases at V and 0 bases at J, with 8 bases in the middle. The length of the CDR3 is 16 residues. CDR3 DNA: TGCGCCAGCAGTGAGTCTTTAGCGGCGAACACCGGGGAGCTGTTTTTT. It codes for CASSESLAANTGELFF.

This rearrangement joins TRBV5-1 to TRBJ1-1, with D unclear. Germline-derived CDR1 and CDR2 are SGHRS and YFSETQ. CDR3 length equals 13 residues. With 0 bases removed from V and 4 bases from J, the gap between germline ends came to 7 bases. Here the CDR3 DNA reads TGCGCCAGCAGCTTGGAGACACCCACTGAAGCTTTCTTT. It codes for CASSLETPTEAFF.

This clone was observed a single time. CDR3 nucleotides: TGTGCCACCAGCAGAGTCCGGAAGAACACTGAAGCTTTCTTT. It codes for CATSRVRKNTEAFF. The chain has TRBV15 and TRBJ1-1; D ambiguous. V lost 1 base, J lost 1 base, and 7 bases lay in between. Germline CDR1 LNHNV, CDR2 YYDKDF (reference sequence). This CDR3 spans 14 amino acids.

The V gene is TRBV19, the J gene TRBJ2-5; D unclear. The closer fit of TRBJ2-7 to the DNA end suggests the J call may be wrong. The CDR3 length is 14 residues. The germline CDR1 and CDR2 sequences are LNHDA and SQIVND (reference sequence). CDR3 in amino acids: CASSIQTNYYEQYF. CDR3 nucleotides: TGTGCCAGTAGTATACAAACTAACTACTACGAGCAGTACTTC.

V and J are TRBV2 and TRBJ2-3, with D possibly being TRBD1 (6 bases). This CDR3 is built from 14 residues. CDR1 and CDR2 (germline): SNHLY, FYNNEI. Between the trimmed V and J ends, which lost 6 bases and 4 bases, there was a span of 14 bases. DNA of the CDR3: TGTGCCAGCAGCTCACAGGGTTCCGCAGATACGCAGTATTTT. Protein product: CASSSQGSADTQYF.

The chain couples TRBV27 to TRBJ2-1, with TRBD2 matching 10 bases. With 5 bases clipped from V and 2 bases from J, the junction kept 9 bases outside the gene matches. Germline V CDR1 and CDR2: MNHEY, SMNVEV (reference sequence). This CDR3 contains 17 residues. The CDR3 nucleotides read TGTGCCAGCAGTGGCCTCCTAAGCGGGAGGGCCTACAATGAGCAGTTCTTC. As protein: CASSGLLSGRAYNEQFF.

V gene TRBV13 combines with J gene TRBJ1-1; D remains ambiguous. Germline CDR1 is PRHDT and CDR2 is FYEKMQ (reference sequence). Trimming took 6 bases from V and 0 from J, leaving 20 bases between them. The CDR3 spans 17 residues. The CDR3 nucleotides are TGTGCCAGCAGGGTCCTCGTCGAGGCCCTATTGAACACTGAAGCTTTCTTT. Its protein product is CASRVLVEALLNTEAFF.

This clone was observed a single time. In nucleotides, the CDR3 is TGTGCCAGCAGTTATTCCCTGGGGAAGCGGTACAATGAGCAGTTCTTC. Amino acid sequence: CASSYSLGKRYNEQFF. This chain joins TRBV6-5 and TRBJ2-1; tentative D call: TRBD2 (5 bases). V shed 3 bases and J shed 4 bases, with 16 bases lying between them. The CDR3 length is 16 residues. Germline CDR1 reads MNHEY; CDR2 reads SVGAGI.

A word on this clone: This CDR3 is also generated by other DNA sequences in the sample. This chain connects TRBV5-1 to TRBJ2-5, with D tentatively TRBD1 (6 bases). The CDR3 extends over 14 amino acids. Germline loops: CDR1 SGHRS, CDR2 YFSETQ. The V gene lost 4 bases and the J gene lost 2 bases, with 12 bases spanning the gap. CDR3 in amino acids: CASSLQGGQETQYF. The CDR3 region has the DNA TGCGCCAGCAGCCTACAGGGCGGGCAAGAGACCCAGTACTTC. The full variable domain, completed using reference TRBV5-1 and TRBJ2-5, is KAGVTQTPRYLIKTRGQQVTLSCSPISGHRSVSWYQQTPGQGLQFLFEYFSETQRNKGNFPGRFSGRQFSNSRSEMNVSTLELGDSALYLCASSLQGGQETQYFGPGTRLLVL.

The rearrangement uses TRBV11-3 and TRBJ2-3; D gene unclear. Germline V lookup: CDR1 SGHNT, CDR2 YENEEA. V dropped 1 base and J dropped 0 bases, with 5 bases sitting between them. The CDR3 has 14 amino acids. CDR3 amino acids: CASSLGISTDTQYF. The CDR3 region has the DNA TGTGCCAGCAGCTTAGGGATAAGCACAGATACGCAGTATTTT.

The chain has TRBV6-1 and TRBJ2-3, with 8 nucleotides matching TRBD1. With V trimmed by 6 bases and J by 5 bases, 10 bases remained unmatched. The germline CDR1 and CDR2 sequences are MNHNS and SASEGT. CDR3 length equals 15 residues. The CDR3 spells CASRINVDRGDTQYF. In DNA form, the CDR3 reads TGTGCCAGCAGGATAAATGTAGACAGGGGAGATACGCAGTATTTT.

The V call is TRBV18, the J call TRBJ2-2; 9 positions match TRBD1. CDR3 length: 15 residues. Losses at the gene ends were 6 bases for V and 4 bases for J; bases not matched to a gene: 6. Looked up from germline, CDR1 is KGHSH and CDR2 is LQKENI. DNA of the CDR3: TGTGCCAGCTCGTGGACAGGGGTCATCACCGGGGAGCTGTTTTTT. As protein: CASSWTGVITGELFF.

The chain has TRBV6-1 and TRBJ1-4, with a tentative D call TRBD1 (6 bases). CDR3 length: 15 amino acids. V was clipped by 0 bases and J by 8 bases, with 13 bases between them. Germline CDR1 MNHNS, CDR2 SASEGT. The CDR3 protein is CASSEAWTGQEKLFF. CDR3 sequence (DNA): TGTGCCAGCAGTGAAGCGTGGACCGGACAGGAAAAACTGTTTTTT.

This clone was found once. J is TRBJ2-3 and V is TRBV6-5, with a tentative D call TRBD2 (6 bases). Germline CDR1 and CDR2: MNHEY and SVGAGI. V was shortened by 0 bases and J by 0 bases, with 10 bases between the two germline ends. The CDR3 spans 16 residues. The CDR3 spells CASSYSGGASTDTQYF. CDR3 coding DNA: TGTGCCAGCAGTTACTCCGGCGGGGCTAGCACAGATACGCAGTATTTT.